The sample holds many counts of the clone carrying this T cell receptor beta chain. For the second PCR, which ran for about 6 to 11 cycles, a sample-barcoded 5' primer and a J-beta primer mix were used. One entry per CDR3 protein, called by TCRdb with MiXCR from the 5' RACE reads. The sample yields some 1.8 million distinct CDR3 sequences, more than 35% seen once. The data stem from a study of blood T cells in healthy people across ages. CDR1 is SGDLS and CDR2 is YYNGEE in the germline V gene. This CDR3 spans 13 amino acids. Trimming removed 0 bases at V and 1 base at J, with 4 bases between. This receptor was identified in a human donor in good health. The chain recombines TRBV9 with TRBJ1-1; D ambiguous. The specimen sequenced was blood. The CDR3 reads CASSVGRNTEAFF. In DNA, the CDR3 is TGTGCCAGCAGCGTAGGCCGGAACACTGAAGCTTTCTTT.